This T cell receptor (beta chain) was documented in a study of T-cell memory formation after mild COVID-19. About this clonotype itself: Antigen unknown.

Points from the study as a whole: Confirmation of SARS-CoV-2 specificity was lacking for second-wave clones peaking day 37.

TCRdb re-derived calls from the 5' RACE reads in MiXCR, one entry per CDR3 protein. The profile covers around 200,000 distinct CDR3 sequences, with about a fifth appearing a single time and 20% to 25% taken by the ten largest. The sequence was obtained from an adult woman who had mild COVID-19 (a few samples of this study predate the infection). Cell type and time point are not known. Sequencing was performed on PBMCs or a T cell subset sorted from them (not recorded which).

CDR3 loop: CASSQYDGTGGYGYTF. DNA of the CDR3: TGCGCCAGCAGCCAATATGATGGGACAGGGGGCTATGGCTACACCTTC. The chain employs TRBV4-3 and TRBJ1-2; TRBD1 agrees at 11 bases. V dropped 2 bases and J dropped 4; count of bases not matched to a gene: 6. In germline, CDR1 is LGHNA, CDR2 YSLEER. The CDR3 covers 16 residues.